These 8 T cell receptor beta chains originate from one sample sequenced in a study of metastatic and nonmetastatic thyroid tumors. Using MiXCR, TCRdb reanalyzed the PCR reads. This sample has around 6,000 clones, with around 31% found just once. Prior to thyroid surgery, none of the patients had received any treatment. The sample taken for sequencing was adjacent normal tissue. These TCRs come from a male donor with papillary thyroid cancer or a benign thyroid nodule (not recorded which). Some clones in this sample may be carry-over from other donors' samples.

The chain couples TRBV29-1 to TRBJ2-1; possible D gene TRBD2, 7 bases. The CDR3 runs 12 residues. CDR1 SQVTM and CDR2 ANQGSEA come from the germline V gene. V gave up 7 bases and J gave up 7 bases, with 14 bases separating them. CDR3 coding DNA: TGCAGCGCTCGAGAGGGGGGGAATGAGCAGTTCTTC. This codes for CSAREGGNEQFF.

The V call is TRBV20-1, the J call TRBJ1-1, with D perhaps matching TRBD1 (5 bases). Germline values: CDR1 DFQATT, CDR2 SNEGSKA (reference sequence). The V and J ends lost 1 base and 2 bases respectively, with 11 bases between them. CDR3 length: 14 residues. CDR3 amino acids: CSARVGGVNTEAFF. The DNA for the CDR3 is TGCAGTGCTAGAGTTGGGGGGGTAAACACTGAAGCTTTCTTT.

The chain recombines TRBV12-5 with TRBJ2-1; 10 bases line up with TRBD2. Unmatched junction bases numbered 13, after V lost 1 base and J lost 7 bases. CDR3 length: 18 residues. Germline CDR1 is LGHNT and CDR2 is FRNRAP. The CDR3 region is CASGLERTSGTLGNEQFF. CDR3 sequence (DNA): TGTGCTAGTGGTTTGGAAAGGACTAGCGGTACACTTGGGAATGAGCAGTTCTTC.

The CDR3 coding sequence is TGTGCCAGCAGCTTATCCCCCCCTCCCGCAGGGTGGAATCAGCCCCAGCATTTT. Its protein is CASSLSPPPAGWNQPQHF. The chain employs TRBV11-2 and TRBJ1-5; D is perhaps TRBD1 (5 bases). Germline loops: CDR1 SGHAT, CDR2 FQNNGV. This CDR3 contains 18 residues. V was pared by 2 bases and J by 4 bases, with 21 bases between.

The genes are TRBV5-8 and TRBJ2-2; 9 positions agree with TRBD2. There are 16 residues in the CDR3. Germline CDR1 is SGHTS and CDR2 is YDEGEE. V lost 4 bases and J lost 3; bases outside the gene matches: 7. CDR3 nucleotides: TGTGCCAGCAGCAACATGGGCGGGAGGGACACCGGGGAGCTGTTTTTT. Its protein product is CASSNMGGRDTGELFF. The full variable domain, with the rest looked up from reference TRBV5-8 and TRBJ2-2, is EAGVTQSPTHLIKTRGQQATLRCSPISGHTSVYWYQQALGLGLQFLLWYDEGEERNRGNFPPRFSGRQFPNYSSELNVNALELEDSALYLCASSNMGGRDTGELFFGEGSRLTVL.

This chain uses TRBV5-1 with TRBJ2-3; D is perhaps TRBD1 (6 bases). Per germline, CDR1 SGHRS and CDR2 YFSETQ. The ends were cut back, 0 bases at V and 3 bases at J, with 14 bases in the middle. This CDR3 has 16 residues. CDR3 region: CASSLEQGARTDTQYF. The CDR3 DNA sequence: TGCGCCAGCAGCTTGGAACAGGGAGCCCGAACAGATACGCAGTATTTT.

This clone is judged medium-sized. This chain connects TRBV9 to TRBJ1-5; D perhaps matches TRBD1 (6 bases). CDR1 is SGDLS and CDR2 is YYNGEE in the germline V gene. The CDR3 consists of 15 residues. V was trimmed by 4 bases and J by 4 bases, leaving 15 bases between them. CDR3 region: CASSREGVVNQPQHF. CDR3 bases: TGTGCCAGCAGCAGGGAGGGGGTTGTTAATCAGCCCCAGCATTTT.

The chain uses TRBV20-1 and TRBJ2-1; 9 positions agree with TRBD2. Trimming cost V 7 bases and J 9 bases; bases outside gene matches: 10. Per germline, CDR1 DFQATT and CDR2 SNEGSKA (reference sequence). The CDR3 is 13 residues long. The CDR3 loop is CSEGAGGPREQFF. The CDR3 DNA reads as TGCAGTGAGGGGGCGGGAGGGCCTCGTGAGCAGTTCTTC.